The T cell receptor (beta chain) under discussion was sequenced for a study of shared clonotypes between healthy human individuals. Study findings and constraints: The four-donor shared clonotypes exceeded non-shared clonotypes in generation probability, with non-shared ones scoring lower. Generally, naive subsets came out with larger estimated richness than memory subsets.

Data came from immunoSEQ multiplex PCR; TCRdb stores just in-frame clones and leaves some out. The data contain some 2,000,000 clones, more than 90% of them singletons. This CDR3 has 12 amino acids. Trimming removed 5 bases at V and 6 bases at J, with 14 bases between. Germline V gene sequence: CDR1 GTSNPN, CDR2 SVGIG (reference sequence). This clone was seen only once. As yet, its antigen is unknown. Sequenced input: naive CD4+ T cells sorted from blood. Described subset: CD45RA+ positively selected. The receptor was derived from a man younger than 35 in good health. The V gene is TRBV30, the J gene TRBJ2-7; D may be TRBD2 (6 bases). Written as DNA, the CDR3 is TGTGCCTGGGGAGGAGGGGATCGCGAGCAGTACTTC. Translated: CAWGGGDREQYF.